The 2 T cell receptor beta chains in this list originate from one sample, sequenced in a study of OX40 agonist ivuxolimab in advanced cancers. Libraries were prepared by immunoSEQ multiplex PCR; TCRdb keeps only in-frame clonotypes and omits some of them. The sample includes 50,000 to 65,000 clones, about nine tenths of them seen just once. The input for sequencing was CD4+ or CD8+ T cells sorted from blood, taken in a trial of the OX40 agonist ivuxolimab. Source of these receptors: an adult with an advanced solid tumor such as melanoma, head and neck, liver or kidney cancer.

The rearrangement uses TRBV25-1 and TRBJ2-7; 7 bases map to TRBD1. The J segment lost 4 bases and the V segment lost 1 base, leaving 4 bases of the junction unmatched. This CDR3 contains 14 residues. Germline assignment: CDR1 MGHDK and CDR2 SYGVNS. The chain's CDR3 is CASSELATGYEQYF. DNA of the CDR3: TGTGCCAGCAGTGAATTAGCGACAGGGTACGAGCAGTACTTC.

Only a few counts were recorded for this clone. The V call is TRBV2, the J call TRBJ1-2, with D hard to call. The CDR3 is 14 amino acids. Germline loops: CDR1 SNHLY, CDR2 FYNNEI. Trimming removed 4 bases from V and 6 bases from J, with 15 bases in between. The CDR3 region has the DNA TGTGCCAGCAGTGGCGCTCTCCAACTTGATGGCTACACCTTC. Protein product: CASSGALQLDGYTF.